This T cell receptor (beta chain) was found in a study of OX40 agonist ivuxolimab in advanced cancers. Study-wide context: The dose of intravenous ivuxolimab that patients received every 2 weeks ranged from 0.01 to 10 mg/kg. A male proportion of 82.7% was recorded, with mean age around 60 years and range about 23 to 90. Earlier treatment with anti-PD-1, anti-PD-L1 or anti-CTLA-4 was permitted, and roughly 42% had received some. Study-level results: Expanded clones belonging to CD8+ T cells outnumbered, on average, those of CD4+.

V shed 5 bases and J shed 1 base, with 7 bases lying between them. Germline V gives CDR1 SGHTA, CDR2 FQGNSA. The CDR3 spans 13 residues. Clones were sequenced by immunoSEQ multiplex PCR, and TCRdb holds only the in-frame ones, with some missing. Counted here are around 50,000 clones, 85% to 90% occurring once; the ten biggest clones make up roughly a tenth. The count of this clone is one. Its target is unknown. This specimen consisted of CD4+ or CD8+ T cells sorted from blood, obtained in a trial of the OX40 agonist ivuxolimab. The clonotype comes from an adult with an advanced solid tumor such as melanoma, head and neck, liver or kidney cancer. The chain is built from TRBV7-2 and TRBJ2-3; D tentatively reads TRBD1 or TRBD2 (5 bases each). The CDR3 nucleotides are TGTGCCAGCAGCGGGGACCGCACAGATACGCAGTATTTT. Translating it yields CASSGDRTDTQYF.